Listed below are T cell receptor beta chains from one sample, sequenced in a study of cytomegalovirus exposure and HLA in healthy donors. The method was immunoSEQ multiplex PCR; TCRdb's version includes in-frame clones alone and lacks a portion of them. The sample carries under 200,000 clones, 60% to 85% recorded once. Sequenced input: PBMCs. The receptors were gathered from a woman aged 40 to 55 in good health and CMV-seronegative. CDR3s include the opening cysteine and the closing phenylalanine or tryptophan. A D gene is named only where the DNA matches it firmly. The size of a clone is reported for some rows only, either as once, few or many, or as a class for expanded clones.

V	D	size	J	DNA	CDR3
TRBV2	NA	NA	TRBJ2-2	TGTGCCAGCAGAGGGTCAGGGATGGCCGGGGAGCTGTTTTTT	CASRGSGMAGELFF
TRBV7-9	NA	NA	TRBJ1-1	TGTGCCAGCAGCTTAGCGCGGGACCGGAACACTGAAGCTTTCTTT	CASSLARDRNTEAFF
TRBV19	NA	NA	TRBJ2-4	TGTGCCAGTAGTATTCGCCAGCAGGGAATCGAACCCAAAAACATTCAGTACTTC	CASSIRQQGIEPKNIQYF
TRBV15	NA	once	TRBJ1-2	TGTGCCACCAGCATCAAACAGGGTTCCGACTATGGCTACACCTTC	CATSIKQGSDYGYTF
TRBV5-4	TRBD1	NA	TRBJ1-2	TGTGCCAGCAGCGCCGACAGGGACGGAAACTATGGCTACACCTTC	CASSADRDGNYGYTF
TRBV18	TRBD1	NA	TRBJ2-1	TGTGCCAGCTCACCCGGACAGGGCGATGAGCAGTTCTTC	CASSPGQGDEQFF
TRBV9	NA	NA	TRBJ1-3	TGTGCCAGCAGCCGCTCGATCGGACACCTCTCTGGAAACACCATATATTTT	CASSRSIGHLSGNTIYF
TRBV18	NA	NA	TRBJ1-2	TGTGCCAGCTCACAGGGAGAACTCTATGGCTACACCTTC	CASSQGELYGYTF
TRBV2	TRBD2	NA	TRBJ2-7	TGTGCCAGCAGAGCTAGCGGGGGTTCGTCCGAGCAGTACTTC	CASRASGGSSEQYF
TRBV5-4	NA	NA	TRBJ1-1	TGTGCCAGCAGCTTTGGGGGGGGTAGGGACACTGAAGCTTTCTTT	CASSFGGGRDTEAFF
TRBV7-9	TRBD1	NA	TRBJ2-3	TGTGCCAGCAGCCCCTTCAGGGGGCTTAGCACAGATACGCAGTATTTT	CASSPFRGLSTDTQYF
TRBV18	TRBD1	NA	TRBJ2-2	TGTGCCAGCTCACCGCGATTATGGACAGGGTTGAACACCGGGGAGCTGTTTTTT	CASSPRLWTGLNTGELFF
TRBV25-1	NA	NA	TRBJ2-2	TGTGCCAGCAGTGTGGGGGGTTTAAGGACCGGGGAGCTGTTTTTT	CASSVGGLRTGELFF
TRBV5-6	NA	NA	TRBJ1-1	TGTGCCAGCAGCTGGGACACGAACACTGAAGCTTTCTTT	CASSWDTNTEAFF
TRBV5-1	TRBD2	NA	TRBJ2-1	TGCGCCAGCAGCTTGGAGTATAGCGGGGGAGCGAATGAGCAGTTCTTC	CASSLEYSGGANEQFF
TRBV10-2	NA	once	TRBJ1-2	TGCGCCAGCAGTGAGTCTCTGACTTGGTATGGCTACACCTTC	CASSESLTWYGYTF
TRBV5-4	TRBD1	NA	TRBJ2-3	TGTGCCAGCAGCCCGAGGACAGGGAACACAGATACGCAGTATTTT	CASSPRTGNTDTQYF
TRBV10-3	TRBD2	NA	TRBJ2-5	TGTGCCACTGGGGCTAGCGGCAATCAAGAGACCCAGTACTTC	CATGASGNQETQYF
TRBV11-2	TRBD1	NA	TRBJ1-4	TGTGCCAGCAGCACCACAGGGGGCCAAGAAAAACTGTTTTTT	CASSTTGGQEKLFF
TRBV7-2	NA	NA	TRBJ2-5	TGTGCCAGCAGCTTAGACCTAGCAGGGACCCAGTACTTC	CASSLDLAGTQYF
TRBV9	TRBD1	NA	TRBJ1-2	TGTGCCAGCAGCACCCAATCCTTGGGGACAGGATATGGCTATGGCTACACCTTC	CASSTQSLGTGYGYGYTF
TRBV7-8	NA	NA	TRBJ2-5	TGTGCCAGCAGCCCCATGAAAGGGGCTTTGGAGACCCAGTACTTC	CASSPMKGALETQYF
TRBV4-1	NA	NA	TRBJ1-2	TGCGCCAGCAGCCAGCAACAGGGACCTCCTAACTATGGCTACACCTTC	CASSQQQGPPNYGYTF
TRBV28	TRBD2	NA	TRBJ2-3	TGTGCCAGCACTCTAGCGGGGTCAGATACGCAGTATTTT	CASTLAGSDTQYF
TRBV19	TRBD1	NA	TRBJ1-1	TGTGCCAGCCGCGTACGACAGGGAACCCGAGGGAACACTGAAGCTTTCTTT	CASRVRQGTRGNTEAFF
TRBV6-5	NA	once	TRBJ1-2	TGTGCCAGCAGTTACCACGGACAGAGTTATGGCTACACCTTC	CASSYHGQSYGYTF
TRBV6-5	NA	NA	TRBJ2-5	TGTGCCAGCAGGATGACAGGAGAAGAGACCCAGTACTTC	CASRMTGEETQYF
TRBV7-9	TRBD1	NA	TRBJ2-7	TGTGCCAGCAGCCATACTCTGCTACGGGACAGGGGCTACGAGCAGTACTTC	CASSHTLLRDRGYEQYF
TRBV11-3	TRBD1	NA	TRBJ2-2	TGTGCCAGCAGCTCTCAGGGGGTGACCGGGGAGCTGTTTTTT	CASSSQGVTGELFF
TRBV7-7	TRBD1	NA	TRBJ1-1	TGTGCCAGCAGCCCGATGGACAGGTCCGGGACTGAAGCTTTCTTT	CASSPMDRSGTEAFF
TRBV10-3	NA	NA	TRBJ1-2	TGTGCCATCAGTGCCACAGGGTTGGGTAACTATGGCTACACCTTC	CAISATGLGNYGYTF
TRBV18	TRBD2	NA	TRBJ2-1	TGTGCCAGCTCACCGCCGGGGGGATTTGGCAATGAGCAGTTCTTC	CASSPPGGFGNEQFF
TRBV29-1	TRBD1	NA	TRBJ1-1	TGCAGCGTTGGGACAGGGTATTTCACTGAAGCTTTCTTT	CSVGTGYFTEAFF
TRBV27	NA	NA	TRBJ1-2	TGTGCCAGCAGTTTCTCCACAGGCTATGGCTACACCTTC	CASSFSTGYGYTF
TRBV5-1	TRBD2	NA	TRBJ2-1	TGCGCCAGCAGCTTGGCGAGCGGGGGCTACAATGAGCAGTTCTTC	CASSLASGGYNEQFF
TRBV6-5	TRBD2	NA	TRBJ2-2	TGTGCCAGCAGTTACTCTAGCGGGGGGATCACCGGGGAGCTGTTTTTT	CASSYSSGGITGELFF
TRBV5-1	TRBD1	NA	TRBJ2-2	TGCGCCAGCAGCATATCCCCGGGACAGGGAGGATGGAGCACCGGGGAGCTGTTTTTT	CASSISPGQGGWSTGELFF
TRBV5-4	TRBD1	few	TRBJ1-4	TGTGCCAGCAGCTTAGACAGGGAAGATGAAAAACTGTTTTTT	CASSLDREDEKLFF
TRBV19	NA	NA	TRBJ1-5	TGTGCCAGTAGTATAACCGACAGGTTTAAGCCCCAGCATTTT	CASSITDRFKPQHF
TRBV7-3	NA	few	TRBJ1-1	TGTGCCAGCAGCTTAAGGGGGGGCATGAACACTGAAGCTTTCTTT	CASSLRGGMNTEAFF
TRBV11-2	NA	NA	TRBJ1-2	TGTGCCAGCAGCTTGGGACATCCCTATGGCTACACCTTC	CASSLGHPYGYTF
TRBV19	NA	NA	TRBJ1-4	TGTGCCAGTAGTATGGCGGGGGGGGAAAAACTGTTTTTT	CASSMAGGEKLFF
TRBV5-4	NA	NA	TRBJ2-1	TGTGCCAGCAGCCCTGGGGCAGACTCCTACAATGAGCAGTTCTTC	CASSPGADSYNEQFF
TRBV5-1	NA	NA	TRBJ1-2	TGCGCCAGCAGCCCCCTCCCTAGTCCTAACTATGGCTACACCTTC	CASSPLPSPNYGYTF
TRBV5-1	NA	NA	TRBJ1-3	TGCGCCAGCAGCTTGGTCGGGATAGCTCTCTCTGGAAACACCATATATTTT	CASSLVGIALSGNTIYF
TRBV6-6	NA	NA	TRBJ2-7	TGTGCCAGCAGTTTTCGACAGACCCACTCCTACGAGCAGTACTTC	CASSFRQTHSYEQYF
TRBV7-9	NA	NA	TRBJ1-3	TGTTCCAGCAGCCGAGAGTTGGACACCATATATTTT	CSSSRELDTIYF
TRBV10-3	TRBD1	NA	TRBJ1-5	TGTGCCACCAGGGGGCAGGGGTCTAATAGCAATCAGCCCCAGCATTTT	CATRGQGSNSNQPQHF
TRBV28	TRBD1	few	TRBJ2-7	TGTGCCAGCAGTTTGCCCGGGACAGGGAGTTACGAGCAGTACTTC	CASSLPGTGSYEQYF
TRBV23-1	TRBD2	NA	TRBJ2-2	TGCGCCAGCAGTCAGTCTCATGGACTAGCGTTCCCCGGGGAGCTGTTTTTT	CASSQSHGLAFPGELFF
TRBV5-4	NA	NA	TRBJ1-4	TGTGCCAGCAGCTTCGTGTCAGGGGCGAATGAAAAACTGTTTTTT	CASSFVSGANEKLFF
TRBV11-3	TRBD2	NA	TRBJ2-1	TGTGCCAGCAGCCCCGGGGGGGGCGAGGGTGAGCAGTTCTTC	CASSPGGGEGEQFF